This T cell receptor beta chain was sequenced during a study of blood T cell repertoires in COVID-19. Across the study: Sites in the United States, Italy and Spain provided acute and convalescent COVID-19 samples.

The CDR3 sequence is 14 residues long. Trimming removed 3 bases at V and 0 bases at J, with 8 bases between. CDR1 is SGHVS and CDR2 is FQNEAQ in the germline V gene. Assay used: immunoSEQ multiplex PCR; TCRdb lists only in-frame clones, some missing. Found here are roughly 500,000 clones, 89% of them singletons; the top ten hold around 0.9%. This clonotype was obtained from a man aged 18 to 35 with COVID-19, enrolled during active disease. The rearrangement uses TRBV7-8 and TRBJ1-2; tentative D call: TRBD1 (6 bases). The sample consisted of peripheral blood. For the CDR3, the DNA is TGTGCCAGCAGCTTGGACAGAACTAACTATGGCTACACCTTC. Its translation: CASSLDRTNYGYTF.